The 30 T cell receptor beta chains presented below share a single source sample, sequenced in a study of identical twins. Each CDR3 protein gets one entry after TCRdb re-called the 5' RACE reads with MiXCR. The table shows around 650,000 distinct CDR3 sequences, with 7.1% occurring only once. These data also formed part of another study, on yellow fever vaccine responses in identical twins.

The sample comprised PBMCs. These receptors came from a woman aged 18-29 years in good health.

CDR3 in DNA: TGCAGCGTTCTGAACCCGGGACTAGCGGGAGATACGCAGTATTTT. Its protein is CSVLNPGLAGDTQYF. V is TRBV29-1 and J is TRBJ2-3, with 12 positions matching TRBD2. From germline, CDR1 is SQVTM and CDR2 ANQGSEA. The CDR3 extends over 15 amino acids. J gave up 5 bases and V 5 bases, and 8 bases lay outside the gene matches.

This clonotype was recorded a few times. The rearrangement uses TRBV19 and TRBJ2-6; D remains ambiguous. This CDR3 contains 12 residues. Germline CDR1 and CDR2: LNHDA and SQIVND (reference sequence). V lost 11 bases and J lost 4, with 9 bases in between. Here the CDR3 DNA reads TGTGCCGCGGCTTCCGGGGCCAACGTCCTGACTTTC. Amino acids: CAAASGANVLTF.

This clonotype appeared many times. V usage is TRBV24-1 and J usage is TRBJ2-2; 7 positions agree with TRBD1. V trimming: 1 base; J trimming: 6 bases; junction bases outside the gene matches: 7. This CDR3 spans 16 amino acids. The germline V gene encodes CDR1 KGHDR and CDR2 SFDVKD. This chain's CDR3 is CATSDFTGAPPGELFF. CDR3 DNA sequence: TGTGCCACCAGTGATTTCACAGGGGCGCCCCCCGGGGAGCTGTTTTTT.

The V call is TRBV28, the J call TRBJ2-3, with D perhaps TRBD2 (6 bases). Germline CDR1 reads MDHEN; CDR2 reads SYDVKM. This CDR3 has 14 amino acids. Between the trimmed V and J ends, which lost 7 bases and 8 bases, there was a span of 19 bases. In nucleotides, the CDR3 is TGTGCCAGCATCTCCCTCGTGGCGCGGGGTACGCAGTATTTT. This translates into CASISLVARGTQYF.

The table lists this clonotype with many counts. The chain has TRBV29-1 and TRBJ2-2; maybe TRBD1 (5 bases). The CDR3 totals 14 residues. The germline V gene encodes CDR1 SQVTM and CDR2 ANQGSEA. The germline V and J ends were trimmed by 5 bases and 0 bases, with 10 bases remaining between them. The CDR3 sequence: CSVLGAANTGELFF. DNA of the CDR3: TGCAGCGTTTTAGGGGCTGCGAACACCGGGGAGCTGTTTTTT.

The chain is built from TRBV19 and TRBJ1-5; D might be TRBD1 (5 bases). V lost 6 bases, J lost 3 bases, and 12 bases lay in between. This CDR3 is built from 14 residues. Germline CDR1 and CDR2: LNHDA and SQIVND (reference sequence). CDR3 nucleotides: TGTGCCAGTAGCCCCTCCGGGACCAATCAGCCCCAGCATTTT. Protein sequence: CASSPSGTNQPQHF.

This clonotype was detected ten times or more. The J gene is TRBJ2-5, the V gene TRBV27, with 10 bases aligning to TRBD2. The CDR3 runs 15 residues. Germline CDR1 is MNHEY and CDR2 is SMNVEV (reference sequence). The V segment lost 2 bases and the J segment 4 bases; nucleotides outside the gene matches: 4. The CDR3 DNA follows: TGTGCCAGCAGTTTAGATAGCGGGGGGTTAGAGACCCAGTACTTC. Protein product: CASSLDSGGLETQYF.

This clonotype has ten or more counts. This chain joins TRBV6-1 and TRBJ2-1; 10 nucleotides match TRBD2. CDR3 length: 15 amino acids. V gave up 5 bases and J gave up 7 bases; unmatched junction bases: 8. CDR1 MNHNS and CDR2 SASEGT come from the germline V gene. CDR3 in amino acids: CASSLSGGAHNEQFF. CDR3 coding DNA: TGTGCCAGCAGTTTGAGCGGGGGGGCCCATAATGAGCAGTTCTTC.

In its sample, this clonotype was seen a few times. The CDR3 region is CSARVDTLGQPQHF. In DNA form, the CDR3 reads TGCAGTGCTAGAGTTGACACCTTGGGGCAGCCCCAGCATTTT. The V gene is TRBV20-1, the J gene TRBJ1-5; D is uncertain. This CDR3 comprises 14 residues. V lost 1 base, J lost 7 bases, and 14 bases lay in between. Germline V lookup: CDR1 DFQATT, CDR2 SNEGSKA (reference sequence).

This clonotype was recorded a few times. V usage is TRBV15 and J usage is TRBJ1-4; D call uncertain. With 3 bases removed from V and 7 bases from J, the gap between germline ends came to 9 bases. The CDR3 contains 13 residues. Germline lookup yields CDR1 LNHNV and CDR2 YYDKDF (reference sequence). DNA of the CDR3: TGTGCCACCAGCAGGGACCGGGGTGAAAAACTGTTTTTT. Protein product: CATSRDRGEKLFF.

This clonotype was picked up a small number of times. The chain combines TRBV24-1 with TRBJ2-1; D not certain. Trimming removed 4 bases at V and 0 bases at J, with 12 bases between. The germline V gene encodes CDR1 KGHDR and CDR2 SFDVKD. The CDR3 is 16 amino acids. CDR3 amino acids: CATSDHTANSYNEQFF. For the CDR3, the DNA is TGTGCCACCAGTGACCATACAGCAAACTCCTACAATGAGCAGTTCTTC.

The table lists this clonotype with many counts. The DNA of the CDR3 is TGCAGCGTCGGCCGGGACAGGGCTAACTATGGCTACACCTTC. Its protein is CSVGRDRANYGYTF. The chain couples TRBV29-1 to TRBJ1-2; 9 bases map to TRBD1. Trimming removed 6 bases from V and 0 bases from J; junction bases left unmatched: 5. This CDR3 has 14 amino acids. Germline V gives CDR1 SQVTM, CDR2 ANQGSEA. Full variable domain (rest looked up from reference TRBV29-1 and TRBJ1-2): SAVISQKPSRDICQRGTSLTIQCQVDSQVTMMFWYRQQPGQSLTLIATANQGSEATYESGFVIDKFPISRPNLTFSTLTVSNMSPEDSSIYLCSVGRDRANYGYTFGSGTRLTVV.

This clonotype was observed at least ten times. The chain recombines TRBV5-1 with TRBJ2-1, with 10 bases identical to TRBD2. The length of the CDR3 is 17 residues. CDR1 SGHRS and CDR2 YFSETQ come from the germline V gene. J lost 2 bases, V lost 5 bases, and 10 bases had no gene match. The CDR3 DNA reads TGCGCCAGCAGTCTACCCGGGACTAGCGCCACCTACAATGAGCAGTTCTTC. It codes for CASSLPGTSATYNEQFF.

This clonotype was counted a few times. V and J are TRBV5-1 and TRBJ1-1, with D possibly matching TRBD1 (6 bases). Germline-derived CDR1 and CDR2 are SGHRS and YFSETQ. V lost 3 bases and J 3 bases, leaving 15 bases between the germline ends. The CDR3 spans 15 residues. The CDR3, as DNA: TGCGCCAGCAGCTCACTTGGGGGCGAGTACACTGAAGCTTTCTTT. Translation: CASSSLGGEYTEAFF.

The chain uses TRBV7-3 and TRBJ2-2; 9 nucleotides line up with TRBD2. This CDR3 comprises 15 residues. CDR1 is SGHTA, CDR2 FQGTGA, per germline. V trimming: 2 bases; J trimming: 6 bases; junction bases outside the gene matches: 4. CDR3 residues: CASSLSGTSPGELFF. CDR3 nucleotides: TGTGCCAGCAGCTTATCCGGGACTAGCCCCGGGGAGCTGTTTTTT. Drawing the rest from reference TRBV7-3 and TRBJ2-2, the complete variable domain is GAGVSQTPSNKVTEKGKYVELRCDPISGHTALYWYRQSLGQGPEFLIYFQGTGAADDSGLPNDRFFAVRPEGSVSTLKIQRTERGDSAVYLCASSLSGTSPGELFFGEGSRLTVL.

This rearrangement joins TRBV19 to TRBJ2-2, with TRBD2 as a possible D gene (5 bases). With 8 bases removed from V and 7 bases from J, the gap between germline ends came to 8 bases. Germline lookup yields CDR1 LNHDA and CDR2 SQIVND (reference sequence). The CDR3 runs to 11 residues. The CDR3, as DNA: TGTGCCAGTTGTCGGGGCGGGGAGCTGTTTTTT. This codes for CASCRGGELFF.

This chain uses TRBV20-1 with TRBJ2-3; 14 nucleotides align to TRBD2. Germline values: CDR1 DFQATT, CDR2 SNEGSKA (reference sequence). This CDR3 is 16 amino acids long. Trimming at V came to 0 bases and at J to 6 bases, leaving 5 bases not matched to a gene. The CDR3 sequence is CSARDPGTSGSDTQYF. DNA for the CDR3: TGCAGTGCTAGAGATCCCGGGACTAGCGGGAGCGATACGCAGTATTTT.

In its sample, this clonotype was seen many times. The chain carries TRBV6-6 and TRBJ1-5; 8 nucleotides agree with TRBD1. From germline, CDR1 is MNHNY and CDR2 SVGAGI (reference sequence). Losses at the gene ends were 7 bases for V and 11 bases for J; bases not matched to a gene: 10. CDR3 size: 13 residues. CDR3 coding DNA: TGTGCCAGCAAGGGGACAGGTGGGGAAGCCCAGCATTTT. The encoded protein is CASKGTGGEAQHF.

The sample holds many counts of this clonotype. The V gene is TRBV4-1, the J gene TRBJ2-3, with D uncertain. This CDR3 has 13 residues. Germline V gene data show CDR1 as MGHRA and CDR2 as YSYEKL. Trimming pared 1 base from V and 2 bases from J, leaving 4 bases between. The DNA for the CDR3 is TGCGCCAGCAGCCAAGGAAACACAGATACGCAGTATTTT. Translating gives CASSQGNTDTQYF.

This clonotype appeared a few times. The genes are TRBV2 and TRBJ2-1; 12 nucleotides match TRBD2. Germline CDR1 is SNHLY and CDR2 is FYNNEI. The V and J ends lost 6 bases and 2 bases, in that order; junction bases with no gene match: 8. The CDR3 extends over 17 amino acids. Here the CDR3 reads CASRRDGLAGPYNEQFF. The CDR3 DNA is TGTGCCAGCAGACGCGATGGACTAGCGGGACCCTACAATGAGCAGTTCTTC.

As DNA, the CDR3 is TGCAGTGCTTCCCCGGGACAGATAAGCACCGGGGAGCTGTTTTTT. Translation: CSASPGQISTGELFF. The gene calls are TRBV20-1 and TRBJ2-2, with TRBD1 identical over 7 bases. The germline V gene encodes CDR1 DFQATT and CDR2 SNEGSKA (reference sequence). The junction had 10 bases not matched to a gene; V was cut back by 5 bases and J by 4 bases. The CDR3 is 15 residues long.

This clonotype was seen repeatedly, ten times or more. The CDR3 DNA reads as TGCGCCAGCAAACCCGAGACAGGGACGACCTACGAGCAGTACTTC. It is translated as CASKPETGTTYEQYF. This sequence joins TRBV5-1 and TRBJ2-7, with TRBD1 matching over 7 bases. This CDR3 has 15 amino acids. V dropped 6 bases and J dropped 2; count of bases not matched to a gene: 11. In germline, CDR1 is SGHRS, CDR2 YFSETQ.

Notes on this clonotype: One end of the junction varies from germline; a read error may be responsible. The chain couples TRBV20-1 to TRBJ2-6; D call uncertain. The CDR3 covers 16 residues. Germline values: CDR1 DFQATT, CDR2 SNEGSKA (reference sequence). Written as DNA, the CDR3 is TGCAGTGCCAGAGAAGTTAGACCCTCTGGGGCCAACGTCCTGACTTTC. Its translation: CSAREVRPSGANVLTF.

This clonotype has at least ten counts. The chain uses TRBV28 and TRBJ2-3, with 8 bases identical to TRBD1. Looked up from germline, CDR1 is MDHEN and CDR2 is SYDVKM. The ends lost 8 bases at V and 5 bases at J; junction bases unmatched: 21. The CDR3 has 18 residues. The CDR3 is CASWEDRAIRDLGDTQYF. CDR3 DNA: TGTGCCAGCTGGGAGGACAGGGCCATCCGGGACTTAGGAGATACGCAGTATTTT.

This clonotype was observed a handful of times. This chain connects TRBV3-1 to TRBJ2-1, with D tentatively TRBD1 or TRBD2 (5 bases each). Deletions cut 1 base from V and 1 base from J, with 17 bases between. The CDR3 extends over 18 amino acids. CDR1 LGHDT and CDR2 YNNKEL come from the germline V gene (reference sequence). CDR3 loop: CASSQGYRDRSSYNEQFF. CDR3 bases: TGTGCCAGCAGCCAAGGGTACCGGGACCGAAGTTCCTACAATGAGCAGTTCTTC.

This clonotype appeared a few times. The junction does not match germline at one end; this may be a read error. V is TRBV20-1 and J is TRBJ2-5, with TRBD2 matching over 7 bases. The CDR3 loop spans 12 amino acids. Germline V gives CDR1 DFQATT, CDR2 SNEGSKA (reference sequence). CDR3 sequence reads: CSASHGLVSGSF. For the CDR3, the DNA is TGCAGTGCTAGTCATGGACTAGTCAGCGGCTCCTTC.

CDR3 residues: CAIKGTSGEMNEQFF. The CDR3 DNA sequence: TGTGCCATCAAAGGGACTAGCGGGGAAATGAATGAGCAGTTCTTC. The chain carries TRBV10-3 and TRBJ2-1; the match to TRBD2 covers 13 bases. V lost 7 bases to trimming and J lost 7 bases; unmatched junction nucleotides: 7. The germline V gene encodes CDR1 ENHRY and CDR2 SYGVKD. This CDR3 is 15 amino acids long.

This clonotype was picked up many times. The genes are TRBV12-3 or TRBV12-4 and TRBJ2-2; 10 nucleotides line up with TRBD1. V lost 9 bases, J lost 4 bases, and 5 bases stayed unmatched. The length of the CDR3 is 14 residues. In DNA form, the CDR3 reads TGTGCCAGTAAGACAGGGGGCCCCACCGGGGAGCTGTTTTTT. Its protein product is CASKTGGPTGELFF.

This clonotype showed up many times. The V gene is TRBV7-8, the J gene TRBJ1-1; D gene unclear. Germline V gene sequence: CDR1 SGHVS, CDR2 FQNEAQ. There are 13 residues in the CDR3. The ends were cut back, 5 bases at V and 1 base at J, with 8 bases in the middle. This chain's CDR3 is CASSANRNTEAFF. The CDR3 region has the DNA TGTGCCAGCAGCGCAAACAGGAACACTGAAGCTTTCTTT. The full variable domain, in which reference TRBV7-8 and TRBJ1-1 provide the parts outside the CDR3, is GAGVSQSPRYKVAKRGQDVALRCDPISGHVSLFWYQQALGQGPEFLTYFQNEAQLDKSGLPSDRFFAERPEGSVSTLKIQRTQQEDSAVYLCASSANRNTEAFFGQGTRLTVV.

This clonotype was detected ten times or more. The V call is TRBV5-1, the J call TRBJ2-2; D is possibly TRBD2 (6 bases). V lost 4 bases, J lost 2 bases, and 9 bases lay in between. There are 14 residues in the CDR3. Germline values: CDR1 SGHRS, CDR2 YFSETQ. CDR3 region: CASSAGPNTGELFF. DNA of the CDR3: TGCGCCAGCAGCGCGGGACCCAACACCGGGGAGCTGTTTTTT.